This TCR beta chain is drawn from a study of CD8 T cells in ankylosing spondylitis. 5'-RACE, quantitative and with molecular barcodes, yielded the TCR beta libraries. A single record per CDR3 protein comes from TCRdb applying MiXCR to the 5' RACE reads. Among 36,000 or so distinct CDR3 sequences listed, 10% to 15% were seen once. General study findings and limits: A TCR beta motif of fewer than ten highly homologous variants seemed to mark ankylosing spondylitis blood.

The CDR3 is 15 amino acids. The ends were cut back, 2 bases at V and 7 bases at J, with 12 bases in the middle. Germline values: CDR1 LNHNV, CDR2 YYDKDF (reference sequence). This clonotype has a handful of counts. Antigen: not known. The sequenced sample was synovial fluid, either unsorted or a sorted T cell fraction (not recorded which). The chain combines TRBV15 with TRBJ1-6; a possible D gene is TRBD1 (5 bases). The clonotype was recovered from a male donor with ankylosing spondylitis. The CDR3 region is CATSRRTNRNSPLHF. The DNA of the CDR3 is TGTGCCACCAGCAGACGAACTAACAGGAATTCACCCCTCCACTTT.